Listed here is a single T cell receptor beta chain. This receptor's antigen is unknown. Base quality data are lacking; no much larger clone is found one base away. Only healthy Caucasian donors were included. The CDR3, cysteine through phenylalanine, is 14 amino acids long. Only the CDR3 region is kept as DNA, spanning 42 bases read in frame from base 1. The V and J ends are trimmed by 1 base and 4 bases, leaving 10 bases between them. Looking up the germline V gene (reference sequence) yields CDR1 SEHNR and CDR2 FQNEAQ. This specimen comes from a study of identical twins listed by TCRdb under 2016. About the study as a whole: TCR alpha and beta repertoires from monozygotic twins, unrelated adults of various ages and cord blood were deep-sequenced to test whether fetal clonotypes persist. To rule out contamination, replicate twin experiments were performed at different times with different library preparation protocols. Points the paper makes about the study in general: Fewer insertions were carried by abundant cord blood beta clonotypes; a weaker similar trend was observed in young adult naive repertoires, while no such trend was observed in memory repertoires. Because the same donors could not be followed over many years, the conclusions relied on cross-sectional statistical analysis. In monozygotic twins, recombination models systematically underestimated out-of-frame TCR alpha sharing, but the models matched the sharing seen between unrelated individuals. Compared with coincidental sharing between unrelated individuals, out-of-frame TCR alpha sequences shared between twins had an excess of sequences with low generation probability. A weaker excess of twin sharing was found in beta out-of-frame sequences because the signal-to-noise ratio was lowered by fewer shared sequences. Zero-insertion analyses could be partly confounded by invariant T cells such as MAIT and iNKT, though diverse VJ usage argued against such confounding for most clonotypes.

The library was obtained by 5' RACE. The run used an Illumina HiSeq 2000. A universal primer binding site was introduced by template switching, and a unique molecular identifier was present in the final cDNA, enabling accurate counting of TCR cDNA molecules. Specific primers in the conserved constant-segment region were used to synthesize first-strand cDNA for TCR alpha and beta chains. To control for contamination, every cDNA library carried two barcodes: a SMART-Mk sample barcode plus Illumina barcodes. TruSeq adapter sequences along with Illumina sample barcodes were introduced in two successive PCR steps. The TCR alpha and beta cDNA libraries were sequenced on the Illumina HiSeq platform using custom primers. The paper's data handling went like this. Unique molecular identifiers were extracted from raw reads with MiGEC, and CDR3 positions were determined with MiXCR. For each individual, recombination models were inferred using an EM algorithm with the repgenHMM and IGoR tools. The analysis of shared clonotypes was done with the tcR package in R, with sharing normalized by the product of cloneset sizes. Out-of-frame nonproductive sequences were analyzed to study raw recombination free of thymic and clonal selection effects. The public sequencing data were trimmed at Q25 with fastp and processed into clonotypes with MiXCR by TCRdb, which kept only in-frame beta chains. Each record represents a unique CDR3 protein, reported with the most common genes and DNA among its rows. These V and J calls originate from TCRdb's pipeline instead of the authors' own analysis. Counted in this sample were more than 1.5 million distinct CDR3 sequences; about 32% of them appeared once. The top ten hold about 0.25% of the sample.

The source material was cord blood. The sequence derives from a newborn girl in good health. The chain couples TRBV7-9 to TRBJ1-1, with no confident D gene call. CDR3 reads: CASSLGRVPTEAFF. In nucleotide form, the sequence is TGTGCCAGCAGCTTAGGTAGGGTTCCCACTGAAGCTTTCTTT.